The 19 T cell receptor beta chains below come from one sample, sequenced in a study of cytomegalovirus exposure and HLA in healthy donors (dated by TCRdb to between 2016 and 2019). The library was made by the immunoSEQ multiplex PCR assay. TCRdb limited this immuneACCESS table to in-frame rearrangements with V and J called. A share of clones is missing; checked studies link under half to unresolved V genes, and the rest is unexplained. Counted in this sample were around 130,000 clones; about 90% of them appeared once. Approximately 3.3% of the sample is held by the ten biggest clonotypes. The sample was PBMCs. These receptors were collected from a man aged 25 to 45 in good health and CMV-seronegative.

This chain joins TRBV7-6 and TRBJ2-7; 7 nucleotides align to TRBD1. Trimming removed 5 bases from V and 6 bases from J; junction bases left unmatched: 7. The length of the CDR3 is 13 residues. Germline V gives CDR1 SGHVS, CDR2 FNYEAQ. The CDR3 DNA is TGTGCCAGCAGCATGGGGACAGACACCGAGCAGTACTTC. It encodes CASSMGTDTEQYF. The full variable domain, with the rest looked up from reference TRBV7-6 and TRBJ2-7, is GAGVSQSPRYKVTKRGQDVALRCDPISGHVSLYWYRQALGQGPEFLTYFNYEAQQDKSGLPNDRFSAERPEGSISTLTIQRTEQRDSAMYRCASSMGTDTEQYFGPGTRLTVT.

The chain carries TRBV4-1 and TRBJ2-7; the D gene is possibly TRBD1 (6 bases). CDR3 length equals 16 residues. The germline V gene encodes CDR1 MGHRA and CDR2 YSYEKL. The ends were cut back, 3 bases at V and 0 bases at J, with 15 bases in the middle. The CDR3 protein is CASSHQTGASSYEQYF. In DNA form, the CDR3 reads TGCGCCAGCAGCCACCAGACAGGCGCGAGCTCCTACGAGCAGTACTTC.

V gene TRBV11-2 combines with J gene TRBJ1-1; TRBD1 might be the D (6 bases). Between the trimmed V and J ends, which lost 6 bases and 4 bases, there was a span of 12 bases. Germline lookup yields CDR1 SGHAT and CDR2 FQNNGV. This CDR3 comprises 13 residues. For the CDR3, the DNA is TGTGCCAGCAGAGCCACAGGGAGCACTGAAGCTTTCTTT. Translated: CASRATGSTEAFF.

The chain employs TRBV27 and TRBJ1-5; no clear D. In germline, CDR1 is MNHEY, CDR2 SMNVEV (reference sequence). The CDR3 spans 15 residues. Trimming took off 4 bases at V and 5 bases at J, with 15 bases between the two ends. DNA for the CDR3: TGTGCCAGCAGTTCCGGCGGTGGGTGGCATCAGCCCCAGCATTTT. Encoded protein: CASSSGGGWHQPQHF.

In its sample, this clone was seen a few times. The rearrangement uses TRBV27 and TRBJ2-2; possibly TRBD2 for D (6 bases). Between the trimmed V and J ends, which lost 5 bases and 1 base, there was a span of 17 bases. Germline lookup yields CDR1 MNHEY and CDR2 SMNVEV (reference sequence). The CDR3 runs 17 residues. The CDR3 sequence: CASSATLLTRNTGELFF. The CDR3 region has the DNA TGTGCCAGCAGTGCTACCCTCTTGACTAGGAACACCGGGGAGCTGTTTTTT.

This chain uses TRBV7-6 with TRBJ2-3; D remains unclear. With 4 bases removed from V and 0 bases from J, the gap between germline ends came to 5 bases. From germline, CDR1 is SGHVS and CDR2 FNYEAQ. The CDR3 has 13 residues. CDR3 loop: CASSYFSTDTQYF. The CDR3 nucleotides are TGTGCCAGCAGCTACTTTAGCACAGATACGCAGTATTTT.

The chain uses TRBV6-5 and TRBJ1-3; D gene ambiguous. CDR3 size: 15 residues. The germline CDR1 and CDR2 sequences are MNHEY and SVGAGI. V was pared by 0 bases and J by 1 base, with 7 bases between. The CDR3 reads CASSYSEGSGNTIYF. CDR3 coding DNA: TGTGCCAGCAGTTACTCAGAGGGTTCTGGAAACACCATATATTTT.

This rearrangement joins TRBV5-1 to TRBJ2-1; 13 bases are a match to TRBD2. V shed 0 bases, J shed 7 bases, and the junction held 4 bases outside the gene matches. The germline V gene encodes CDR1 SGHRS and CDR2 YFSETQ. This CDR3 is built from 16 residues. Written as DNA, the CDR3 is TGCGCCAGCAGCTTGGCCGGGACTAGCGGGGCTAATGAGCAGTTCTTC. It encodes CASSLAGTSGANEQFF.

The chain links TRBV7-2 to TRBJ2-5; 9 bases map to TRBD2. Germline V gives CDR1 SGHTA, CDR2 FQGNSA. The V and J ends lost 8 bases and 1 base, in that order; junction bases with no gene match: 2. The CDR3 runs to 13 residues. The CDR3 is CASGRGGQETQYF. As DNA, the CDR3 is TGTGCCAGCGGGCGGGGGGGCCAAGAGACCCAGTACTTC. Full variable domain (outside the CDR3, taken from reference TRBV7-2 and TRBJ2-5): GAGVSQSPSNKVTEKGKDVELRCDPISGHTALYWYRQSLGQGLEFLIYFQGNSAPDKSGLPSDRFSAERTGGSVSTLTIQRTQQEDSAVYLCASGRGGQETQYFGPGTRLLVL.

This rearrangement joins TRBV29-1 to TRBJ1-2; TRBD1 might be the D (5 bases). Germline CDR1 and CDR2: SQVTM and ANQGSEA. This CDR3 has 12 amino acids. The V gene lost 6 bases and the J gene lost 4 bases, with 12 bases spanning the gap. DNA for the CDR3: TGCAGCGTCAGGGTGTCGGTCTATGGCTACACCTTC. It codes for CSVRVSVYGYTF.

The V and J genes are TRBV19 and TRBJ1-1, with no clear D. CDR1 is LNHDA and CDR2 is SQIVND in the germline V gene (reference sequence). The length of the CDR3 is 13 residues. V lost 8 bases and J 3 bases, leaving 13 bases between the germline ends. The CDR3 bases are TGTGCCAGTCACTCCCAAAGTCACACTGAAGCTTTCTTT. This sequence encodes CASHSQSHTEAFF. Full variable domain (outside the CDR3, taken from reference TRBV19 and TRBJ1-1): DGGITQSPKYLFRKEGQNVTLSCEQNLNHDAMYWYRQDPGQGLRLIYYSQIVNDFQKGDIAEGYSVSREKKESFPLTVTSAQKNPTAFYLCASHSQSHTEAFFGQGTRLTVV.

This clone was found once. The J gene is TRBJ1-5, the V gene TRBV10-3; 7 nucleotides line up with TRBD1. Per the germline V gene, CDR1 is ENHRY and CDR2 is SYGVKD. This CDR3 spans 16 amino acids. Trimming at V came to 3 bases and at J to 4 bases, leaving 9 bases not matched to a gene. Written as DNA, the CDR3 is TGTGCCATCAGTGACTACACAGGGGCCCCTAATCAGCCCCAGCATTTT. Its protein product is CAISDYTGAPNQPQHF.

V and J are TRBV19 and TRBJ1-2, with 10 bases fitting TRBD1. This CDR3 is 16 amino acids long. Germline V gene lookup returns CDR1 LNHDA and CDR2 SQIVND (reference sequence). The V and J ends lost 5 bases and 1 base, in that order; junction bases with no gene match: 7. The CDR3 DNA reads as TGTGCCAGTAGTCCCACCGACAGGGGGCATAACTATGGCTACACCTTC. Translating gives CASSPTDRGHNYGYTF.

V is TRBV7-2 and J is TRBJ2-7, with TRBD1 as a possible D gene (5 bases). Per the germline V gene, CDR1 is SGHTA and CDR2 is FQGNSA. This CDR3 comprises 14 residues. The V and J ends lost 5 bases and 1 base respectively, with 12 bases between them. CDR3 DNA: TGTGCCAGCAGCCCCGACAGCGATTCCTACGAGCAGTACTTC. Protein product: CASSPDSDSYEQYF. Filled out from reference TRBV7-2 and TRBJ2-7, the complete variable domain reads GAGVSQSPSNKVTEKGKDVELRCDPISGHTALYWYRQSLGQGLEFLIYFQGNSAPDKSGLPSDRFSAERTGGSVSTLTIQRTQQEDSAVYLCASSPDSDSYEQYFGPGTRLTVT.

The chain couples TRBV5-1 to TRBJ1-2; no clear D. Trimming cost V 0 bases and J 7 bases, with 19 bases left between them. The germline V gene has CDR1 SGHRS and CDR2 YFSETQ. The CDR3 length is 16 residues. CDR3: CASSLATGATQFGYTF. As DNA, the CDR3 is TGCGCCAGCAGCTTGGCCACCGGAGCGACCCAATTTGGCTACACCTTC.

The gene calls are TRBV4-2 and TRBJ2-2; 8 nucleotides line up with TRBD1. CDR1 is LGHNA, CDR2 YNFKEQ, per germline. The CDR3 sequence is 16 residues long. The ends lost 1 base at V and 6 bases at J; junction bases unmatched: 7. This CDR3 is CASSQAPQGVPGELFF. The CDR3 DNA follows: TGTGCCAGCAGCCAAGCCCCACAGGGGGTCCCCGGGGAGCTGTTTTTT.

The V call is TRBV19, the J call TRBJ1-2, with 7 bases that match TRBD1. V shed 3 bases, J shed 3 bases, and the junction held 4 bases outside the gene matches. There are 14 residues in the CDR3. Germline lookup yields CDR1 LNHDA and CDR2 SQIVND (reference sequence). The CDR3 protein is CASSIPGTDYGYTF. CDR3 sequence (DNA): TGTGCCAGTAGTATCCCCGGGACAGACTATGGCTACACCTTC.

This clone was picked up a small number of times. The CDR3 loop is CASSSWTAYEQYF. CDR3 nucleotides: TGCGCCAGCAGCTCCTGGACAGCCTACGAGCAGTACTTC. The chain carries TRBV5-1 and TRBJ2-7, with D perhaps TRBD1 (6 bases). Germline V gene lookup returns CDR1 SGHRS and CDR2 YFSETQ. V was cut by 3 bases and J by 2 bases, with 9 bases left in between. This CDR3 has 13 residues.

This chain uses TRBV5-8 with TRBJ1-5; TRBD1 is a possible D gene (6 bases). Trimming removed 4 bases at V and 4 bases at J, with 9 bases between. Germline CDR1 reads SGHTS; CDR2 reads YDEGEE. The CDR3 covers 13 residues. The CDR3 DNA reads TGTGCCAGCAGCCCCACAGGGAATCAGCCCCAGCATTTT. Translation gives CASSPTGNQPQHF.